Listed below are T cell receptor beta chains from one sample, sequenced in a study of cytomegalovirus exposure and HLA in healthy donors. The protocol was immunoSEQ multiplex PCR, while the TCRdb copy is restricted to in-frame clones and leaves out a portion. The sample includes about 86,000 clones, 70% to 85% of them seen just once. Sequencing was performed on PBMCs. These receptors were collected from a man aged 55-75 years in good health and CMV-seronegative. Both conserved end residues are part of each CDR3. Each record gives: CDR3 length, clone size, J gene, D gene, V gene, CDR3 DNA, CDR3 protein. D genes are given only for firm matches. Size is stated for part of the rows, as once, few or many counts, or as a class when the clone is expanded.

13 | . | TRBJ2-1 | . | TRBV2 | TGTGCCAGCACGGGTGAGCCCTACAATGAGCAGTTCTTC | CASTGEPYNEQFF
15 | . | TRBJ1-2 | TRBD1 | TRBV2 | TGTGCCAGCAGTGGACAAGGACAGGGCGGTGGGGGCTACACCTTC | CASSGQGQGGGGYTF
16 | . | TRBJ2-7 | . | TRBV7-2 | TGTGCCAGCAGCTTGGGCCCCCGGGACTTAACCTACGAGCAGTACTTC | CASSLGPRDLTYEQYF
16 | . | TRBJ1-2 | TRBD1 | TRBV27 | TGTGCCAGCAGTTTTGCCAGGGGGCCGGGTAACTATGGCTACACCTTC | CASSFARGPGNYGYTF
13 | few | TRBJ2-3 | . | TRBV5-4 | TGTGCCAGCAGCCCCAGCGGTCCAGATACGCAGTATTTT | CASSPSGPDTQYF
13 | . | TRBJ2-5 | TRBD1 | TRBV7-8 | TGTGCCAGCAGCTTGGGACAGCCAGAGACCCAGTACTTC | CASSLGQPETQYF
15 | . | TRBJ1-4 | . | TRBV5-4 | TGTGCCAGCAGCTTAGCGGGTCAGAAAAATGAAAAACTGTTTTTT | CASSLAGQKNEKLFF
12 | . | TRBJ2-5 | . | TRBV29-1 | TGCAGCGCCGGGGAGGGGGTGGAGACCCAGTACTTC | CSAGEGVETQYF
16 | . | TRBJ2-1 | TRBD2 | TRBV5-1 | TGCGCCAGCAGCTTGTTAGGACTAGCGGGGAACAATGAGCAGTTCTTC | CASSLLGLAGNNEQFF
14 | . | TRBJ1-1 | . | TRBV25-1 | TGTGCCAGCAACGGAGTCGCCCACTCCGCTGAAGCTTTCTTT | CASNGVAHSAEAFF
16 | . | TRBJ1-4 | TRBD1 | TRBV11-1 | TGTGCCAGCAGCTCCAAGACCGGGACAGCAAATGAAAAACTGTTTTTT | CASSSKTGTANEKLFF
15 | few | TRBJ2-1 | TRBD2 | TRBV4-3 | TGCGCCAGCAGCCAGACCAGGCGGGGGGAAAATGAGCAGTTCTTC | CASSQTRRGENEQFF
15 | few | TRBJ2-7 | TRBD2 | TRBV14 | TGTGCCAGCAGCCTTAGCGGGAGTGTATACTACGAGCAGTACTTC | CASSLSGSVYYEQYF
13 | . | TRBJ2-7 | TRBD2 | TRBV19 | TGTGCCAGTAGTCAGGGACTAGCAGTCGAGCAGTACTTC | CASSQGLAVEQYF
14 | . | TRBJ2-5 | . | TRBV29-1 | TGCAGCGTTGAAGGTATAGCGACTCAAGAGACCCAGTACTTC | CSVEGIATQETQYF
13 | . | TRBJ2-2 | . | TRBV30 | TGTGCCTGGATGGGGGCTAACACCGGGGAGCTGTTTTTT | CAWMGANTGELFF
14 | . | TRBJ1-2 | . | TRBV30 | TGTGCCTGGAGTGTACTGCGGGGGGCGGATGGCTACACCTTC | CAWSVLRGADGYTF
14 | . | TRBJ1-5 | . | TRBV15 | TGTGCCACCAGCAGAGATAAGACAGTACAGCCCCAGCATTTT | CATSRDKTVQPQHF
15 | . | TRBJ1-4 | TRBD1 | TRBV5-1 | TGCGCCAGCAGCCCACGGACAGGACGAAATGAAAAACTGTTTTTT | CASSPRTGRNEKLFF
19 | few | TRBJ1-5 | . | TRBV7-2 | TGTGCCAGCAGCTTAAGAGGATTCTCAGGGGCGCCGAGCAATCAGCCCCAGCATTTT | CASSLRGFSGAPSNQPQHF
14 | few | TRBJ2-5 | TRBD2 | TRBV5-1 | TGCGCCAGCAGCTTTGCGGGAGGAGATGAGACCCAGTACTTC | CASSFAGGDETQYF
15 | . | TRBJ2-5 | . | TRBV9 | TGTGCCAGCAGCGTGAGGGGGTCCGGGTCTGAGACCCAGTACTTC | CASSVRGSGSETQYF
15 | . | TRBJ2-2 | TRBD2 | TRBV9 | TGTGCCAGCAGCGTCTCGGGCGGGGGGTCCGGGGAGCTGTTTTTT | CASSVSGGGSGELFF
16 | . | TRBJ2-3 | . | TRBV19 | TGTGCCAGTAGTAGTTTAAGACAGCTCTTAACAGATACGCAGTATTTT | CASSSLRQLLTDTQYF
15 | . | TRBJ2-7 | TRBD1 | TRBV5-1 | TGCGCCAGCAGTAAAGGGACAGGGGAAGGGTACGAGCAGTACTTC | CASSKGTGEGYEQYF